These 24 T cell receptor beta chains came from one sample sequenced in a study of T cells in Graves' hyperthyroidism and ophthalmopathy. Researchers took RNA transcripts and amplified the TCR beta CDR3 regions from them. Initially, a first-round RT-PCR of the TCR CDR3 employed the HTBI primer set. TCRdb reprocessed the multiplex PCR reads with MiXCR, giving one entry per CDR3 protein. The sample consists of some 500,000 distinct CDR3 sequences, around 22% of them appearing once. The specimen sequenced was blood. These receptor sequences come from a woman between 25 and 40 years old with Graves' ophthalmopathy.

This clonotype was observed many times. This rearrangement joins TRBV2 to TRBJ1-1; D may be TRBD1 (6 bases). Germline V CDR1 and CDR2: SNHLY, FYNNEI. The CDR3 runs 21 residues. V was pared by 4 bases and J by 0 bases, with 30 bases between. The DNA for the CDR3 is TGTGCCAGCAGTGGAAAGGGGCCCGTGGCAGGGGCCTCGTTAATGAACACTGAAGCTTTCTTT. Its translation: CASSGKGPVAGASLMNTEAFF.

The genes are TRBV28 and TRBJ2-7; D assignment may be TRBD1 or TRBD2 (5 bases each). Trimming took 8 bases from V and 2 from J, leaving 13 bases between them. The CDR3 has 13 residues. CDR1 MDHEN and CDR2 SYDVKM come from the germline V gene. CDR3 amino acids: CASGDPTTYEQYF. In DNA, the CDR3 is TGTGCCAGCGGGGACCCAACCACCTACGAGCAGTACTTC.

The chain joins TRBV18 to TRBJ2-6; D not resolved. The germline CDR1 and CDR2 sequences are KGHSH and LQKENI. With 7 bases removed from V and 0 bases from J, the gap between germline ends came to 7 bases. The CDR3 is made up of 14 amino acids. This chain's CDR3 is CASFLPSGANVLTF. The CDR3, as DNA: TGTGCCAGCTTCCTACCCTCTGGGGCCAACGTCCTGACTTTC. Full variable domain (missing parts from reference TRBV18 and TRBJ2-6): NAGVMQNPRHLVRRRGQEARLRCSPMKGHSHVYWYRQLPEEGLKFMVYLQKENIIDESGMPKERFSAEFPKEGPSILRIQQVVRGDSAAYFCASFLPSGANVLTFGAGSRLTVL.

V and J are TRBV3-1 and TRBJ2-7; D gene unclear. Between the trimmed V and J ends, which lost 3 bases and 4 bases, there was a span of 4 bases. Germline V CDR1 and CDR2: LGHDT, YNNKEL (reference sequence). The CDR3 runs 11 residues. The CDR3 spells CASSHMYEQYF. CDR3 bases: TGTGCCAGCAGCCACATGTACGAGCAGTACTTC.

This clonotype has a handful of counts. The chain carries TRBV28 and TRBJ2-5; 7 bases are shared with TRBD1. This CDR3 has 19 amino acids. The J segment lost 2 bases and the V segment lost 4 bases, leaving 19 bases of the junction unmatched. CDR1 MDHEN and CDR2 SYDVKM come from the germline V gene. The DNA for the CDR3 is TGTGCCAGCAGTTCCCAAGCGTCCACCTCCCCCAGGGGGCAAGAGACCCAGTACTTC. Amino acid sequence: CASSSQASTSPRGQETQYF.

This clonotype appeared many times. The chain joins TRBV6-1 to TRBJ2-5; 12 bases fit TRBD2. CDR3 length equals 15 residues. Trimming cost V 7 bases and J 7 bases; bases outside gene matches: 10. CDR1 is MNHNS and CDR2 is SASEGT in the germline V gene. CDR3 nucleotide sequence: TGTGCCAGCATCGCCTCTAGCGGGGGGGCCGGGACCCAGTACTTC. This sequence encodes CASIASSGGAGTQYF.

This clonotype occurred a few times. The chain uses TRBV5-1 and TRBJ1-5, with 10 bases that match TRBD1. The CDR3 is 16 residues long. After removal of 4 bases from V and 3 bases from J, the junction contained 7 bases not matched to a gene. CDR1 is SGHRS and CDR2 is YFSETQ in the germline V gene. CDR3 in amino acids: CASSRLDRGINQPQHF. The DNA for the CDR3 is TGCGCCAGCAGCCGACTGGACAGGGGGATCAATCAGCCCCAGCATTTT.

In this sample, this clonotype turned up many times. This sequence joins TRBV20-1 and TRBJ1-5; 8 bases are a match to TRBD1. Germline V gene lookup returns CDR1 DFQATT and CDR2 SNEGSKA (reference sequence). This CDR3 comprises 14 residues. The V and J ends lost 8 bases and 2 bases, in that order; junction bases with no gene match: 8. The CDR3 spells CSTGGGFGNQPQHF. CDR3 nucleotide sequence: TGCAGTACAGGGGGGGGTTTCGGCAATCAGCCCCAGCATTTT.

This clonotype was recorded at least ten times. The J gene is TRBJ1-5, the V gene TRBV15; maybe TRBD1 (5 bases). The CDR3 is 14 residues long. Trimming pared 5 bases from V and 1 base from J, leaving 9 bases between. Germline V lookup: CDR1 LNHNV, CDR2 YYDKDF (reference sequence). The CDR3 DNA sequence: TGTGCCACCAGCGGACACATGAGCAATCAGCCCCAGCATTTT. Translating it yields CATSGHMSNQPQHF.

The genes are TRBV19 and TRBJ1-1; possibly TRBD1 for D (6 bases). The CDR3 runs 16 residues. Germline V gene lookup returns CDR1 LNHDA and CDR2 SQIVND (reference sequence). V was shortened by 3 bases and J by 0 bases, with 14 bases between the two germline ends. The CDR3 sequence: CASSIQTGRMNTEAFF. In DNA, the CDR3 is TGTGCCAGTAGTATTCAAACAGGGCGAATGAACACTGAAGCTTTCTTT.

This clonotype was counted only a few times. The chain joins TRBV27 to TRBJ2-7, with TRBD2 as a possible D gene (5 bases). The CDR3 contains 13 residues. Germline CDR1 and CDR2: MNHEY and SMNVEV (reference sequence). The ends were cut back, 5 bases at V and 1 base at J, with 9 bases in the middle. The CDR3, as DNA: TGTGCCAGCAGTAAAAGGGAGTCCTACGAGCAGTACTTC. Its protein product is CASSKRESYEQYF.

This clonotype was counted between two and nine times. The chain has TRBV20-1 and TRBJ1-2, with TRBD1 matching 7 bases. Germline V CDR1 and CDR2: DFQATT, SNEGSKA (reference sequence). With V trimmed by 6 bases and J by 0 bases, 7 bases remained unmatched. The CDR3 length is 14 residues. The CDR3 DNA reads TGCAGTGCCAGGGACAGCCACACTAACTATGGCTACACCTTC. Translated: CSARDSHTNYGYTF.

This clonotype has more than one count but fewer than ten. V and J are TRBV20-1 and TRBJ1-1; D is possibly TRBD1 (5 bases). The CDR3 is 15 residues long. CDR1 DFQATT and CDR2 SNEGSKA come from the germline V gene (reference sequence). Trimming took off 3 bases at V and 6 bases at J, with 20 bases between the two ends. CDR3 protein: CSARGGSAPSAEAFF. DNA for the CDR3: TGCAGTGCTAGGGGGGGGAGCGCGCCCAGCGCTGAAGCTTTCTTT.

Only a few counts were recorded for this clonotype. The V call is TRBV7-8, the J call TRBJ2-7, with TRBD2 matching over 9 bases. This CDR3 spans 15 amino acids. CDR1 is SGHVS, CDR2 FQNEAQ, per germline. With 3 bases clipped from V and 5 bases from J, the junction kept 8 bases outside the gene matches. Here the CDR3 reads CASSLSISGSHEQYF. The DNA for the CDR3 is TGTGCCAGCAGCTTGTCGATTAGCGGGAGCCACGAGCAGTACTTC.

This clonotype appeared many times. The genes are TRBV25-1 and TRBJ1-1; D not resolved. Trimming removed 1 base at V and 2 bases at J, with 11 bases between. Germline V lookup: CDR1 MGHDK, CDR2 SYGVNS. This CDR3 contains 15 residues. CDR3 region: CASSEFAERNTEAFF. CDR3 in DNA: TGTGCCAGCAGTGAATTTGCGGAGAGAAACACTGAAGCTTTCTTT.

The chain carries TRBV12-3 or TRBV12-4 and TRBJ2-7; 9 bases match TRBD1. The V and J ends lost 3 bases and 4 bases, in that order; junction bases with no gene match: 4. The CDR3 is made up of 14 amino acids. The CDR3 DNA follows: TGTGCCAGCAGTTTCATGGACAGGGGATACGAGCAGTACTTC. Translated: CASSFMDRGYEQYF.

This clonotype showed up just a few times. The rearrangement joins TRBV27 to TRBJ2-5, with D possibly TRBD2 on 6 matching bases. Germline CDR1 is MNHEY and CDR2 is SMNVEV (reference sequence). The V and J ends lost 8 bases and 4 bases respectively, with 14 bases between them. The CDR3 loop spans 13 amino acids. Here the CDR3 DNA reads TGTGCCAGCCGCCTTACGGGGGTAGAGACCCAGTACTTC. The encoded protein is CASRLTGVETQYF.

This clonotype was detected ten times or more. The CDR3 spells CASSLAELNTEAFF. The DNA for the CDR3 is TGTGCCAGCAGCTTAGCCGAACTGAACACTGAAGCTTTCTTT. The chain links TRBV7-6 to TRBJ1-1; D is undetermined. Germline assignment: CDR1 SGHVS and CDR2 FNYEAQ. This CDR3 comprises 14 residues. Trimming removed 0 bases at V and 0 bases at J, with 5 bases between.

This clonotype was seen repeatedly, ten times or more. The gene calls are TRBV6-1 and TRBJ2-5; no clear D. CDR1 MNHNS and CDR2 SASEGT come from the germline V gene. The CDR3 extends over 12 amino acids. The V gene lost 6 bases and the J gene lost 5 bases, with 10 bases spanning the gap. The CDR3 sequence: CASRPDWETQYF. The CDR3 nucleotides read TGTGCCAGCAGGCCGGATTGGGAGACCCAGTACTTC.

Ten or more counts support this clonotype. The chain joins TRBV7-2 to TRBJ1-2, with D perhaps matching TRBD1 (5 bases). The length of the CDR3 is 14 residues. The V gene's germline CDR1 is SGHTA and CDR2 FQGNSA. Trimming removed 3 bases from V and 6 bases from J, with 14 bases in between. The CDR3 sequence: CASSFLARADGYTF. The CDR3 DNA reads as TGTGCCAGCAGCTTCCTAGCCAGGGCTGATGGCTACACCTTC.

This clonotype was observed at least ten times. The V call is TRBV28, the J call TRBJ1-5; TRBD1 might be the D (5 bases). V was clipped by 7 bases and J by 0 bases, with 10 bases between them. From germline, CDR1 is MDHEN and CDR2 SYDVKM. The CDR3 contains 14 residues. CDR3 in amino acids: CASNSGGSNQPQHF. CDR3 in DNA: TGTGCCAGCAATTCCGGGGGTAGCAATCAGCCCCAGCATTTT.

The chain employs TRBV5-4 and TRBJ1-1, with 12 nucleotides matching TRBD1. V trimming: 0 bases; J trimming: 6 bases; junction bases outside the gene matches: 6. In germline, CDR1 is SGHNT, CDR2 YYREEE (reference sequence). The CDR3 runs 16 residues. This chain's CDR3 is CASSLVPGTGGPEAFF. CDR3 nucleotide sequence: TGTGCCAGCAGCTTGGTTCCCGGGACAGGGGGCCCTGAAGCTTTCTTT. Based on the CDR3 plus reference TRBV5-4 and TRBJ1-1, the full variable domain is ETGVTQSPTHLIKTRGQQVTLRCSSQSGHNTVSWYQQALGQGPQFIFQYYREEENGRGNFPPRFSGLQFPNYSSELNVNALELDDSALYLCASSLVPGTGGPEAFFGQGTRLTVV.

In its sample, this clonotype was seen many times. In DNA form, the CDR3 reads TGCGCCAGCAGTCCCGATGTCAGCAGCTCTGGAAACACCATATATTTT. It is translated as CASSPDVSSSGNTIYF. The chain carries TRBV4-3 and TRBJ1-3; no definite D call. Per germline, CDR1 LGHNA and CDR2 YSLEER. There are 16 residues in the CDR3. The V and J ends lost 6 bases and 0 bases respectively, with 15 bases between them.

Only a few counts were recorded for this clonotype. This sequence joins TRBV6-5 and TRBJ2-2; D remains ambiguous. V lost 3 bases, J lost 2 bases, and 16 bases lay in between. Germline V gene data show CDR1 as MNHEY and CDR2 as SVGAGI. There are 17 residues in the CDR3. CDR3 in DNA: TGTGCCAGCAGTTATGACGCTCGTTACAGTAACACCGGGGAGCTGTTTTTT. Its protein product is CASSYDARYSNTGELFF.